The 21 T cell receptor beta chains below all came from one sample that was sequenced in a study of T cell responses to AZD1222 COVID-19 vaccine. Sequencing used immunoSEQ multiplex PCR; TCRdb keeps in-frame clones, though not all of them. This table has over 150,000 clones, about 85% appearing once. The sequenced sample was peripheral blood, obtained on day 0 of AZD1222 vaccination. The receptors stem from an adult in good health.

The V and J genes are TRBV20-1 and TRBJ2-7; no definite D call. Germline V gene data show CDR1 as DFQATT and CDR2 as SNEGSKA (reference sequence). Trimming left V 3 bases short and J 6 bases short, with 9 bases between. The CDR3 length is 11 residues. The DNA of the CDR3 is TGCAGTGCTAGTGACTCTCGCGAGCAGTACTTC. This codes for CSASDSREQYF.

This chain connects TRBV15 to TRBJ1-2; no definite D call. This CDR3 is 15 amino acids long. Looked up from germline, CDR1 is LNHNV and CDR2 is YYDKDF (reference sequence). Trimming stripped 4 bases from V and 4 bases from J, with 16 bases between. The DNA of the CDR3 is TGTGCCACCAGCAACCAAATGGGAGACATCTATGGCTACACCTTC. Translated, it gives CATSNQMGDIYGYTF.

The genes are TRBV28 and TRBJ1-4; D is perhaps TRBD1 (6 bases). CDR3 length: 15 residues. Trimming stripped 5 bases from V and 4 bases from J, with 14 bases between. From germline, CDR1 is MDHEN and CDR2 SYDVKM. The CDR3 region is CASSTTGRVNEKLFF. CDR3 in DNA: TGTGCCAGCAGTACCACAGGGCGGGTTAATGAAAAACTGTTTTTT.

The chain carries TRBV5-4 and TRBJ1-2; 7 nucleotides match TRBD1. The CDR3 loop spans 16 amino acids. The germline V gene has CDR1 SGHNT and CDR2 YYREEE (reference sequence). With 5 bases clipped from V and 0 bases from J, the junction kept 10 bases outside the gene matches. The CDR3 spells CASSLGQPIPNYGYTF. CDR3 coding DNA: TGTGCCAGCAGTCTGGGACAGCCAATTCCTAACTATGGCTACACCTTC.

This sequence joins TRBV2 and TRBJ1-1; D remains ambiguous. Germline lookup yields CDR1 SNHLY and CDR2 FYNNEI. The CDR3 has 11 amino acids. Trimming removed 5 bases at V and 4 bases at J, with 5 bases between. CDR3 region: CASSWSTEAFF. DNA of the CDR3: TGTGCCAGCAGTTGGTCCACTGAAGCTTTCTTT. Full variable domain (outside the CDR3, taken from reference TRBV2 and TRBJ1-1): EPEVTQTPSHQVTQMGQEVILRCVPISNHLYFYWYRQILGQKVEFLVSFYNNEISEKSEIFDDQFSVERPDGSNFTLKIRSTKLEDSAMYFCASSWSTEAFFGQGTRLTVV.

The chain combines TRBV7-2 with TRBJ1-5, with a weak D call TRBD1 (6 bases). This CDR3 spans 13 amino acids. Germline V gene lookup returns CDR1 SGHTA and CDR2 FQGNSA. Deletions cut 5 bases from V and 1 base from J, with 6 bases between. The CDR3 region is CASSGQSNQPQHF. In DNA, the CDR3 is TGTGCCAGCAGCGGACAGAGCAATCAGCCCCAGCATTTT.

The J gene is TRBJ1-1, the V gene TRBV3-1 (or the pseudogene TRBV3-2), with D possibly matching TRBD1 (5 bases). The CDR3 is made up of 15 amino acids. Germline V gene sequence: CDR1 LGHDT, CDR2 YNNKEL (reference sequence). Trimming shortened V by 4 bases and J by 5 bases, and 17 bases separated the two germline ends. The CDR3 sequence: CASSPPPTARTEAFF. The CDR3 DNA reads as TGTGCCAGCAGCCCCCCCCCGACAGCCCGGACTGAAGCTTTCTTT.

The chain carries TRBV6-5 and TRBJ1-1; TRBD1 agrees at 7 bases. The CDR3 length is 15 residues. With 5 bases clipped from V and 5 bases from J, the junction kept 11 bases outside the gene matches. Germline V gene lookup returns CDR1 MNHEY and CDR2 SVGAGI. The CDR3 loop is CASSLNRGLRTEAFF. CDR3 coding DNA: TGTGCCAGCAGTCTAAACAGGGGATTGAGGACTGAAGCTTTCTTT.

The chain couples TRBV7-9 to TRBJ2-5; TRBD1 might be the D (5 bases). The germline V and J ends were trimmed by 5 bases and 7 bases, with 23 bases remaining between them. The CDR3 is 16 amino acids. The germline CDR1 and CDR2 sequences are SEHNR and FQNEAQ (reference sequence). The CDR3 bases are TGTGCCAGCAGCGTAGACCCAGGTGTCAGGGCTGCGACCCAGTACTTC. Amino acids: CASSVDPGVRAATQYF.

The chain recombines TRBV28 with TRBJ2-5, with D possibly called TRBD1 or TRBD2 (5 bases each). The CDR3 is made up of 15 amino acids. The ends were cut back, 5 bases at V and 6 bases at J, with 19 bases in the middle. Germline CDR1 and CDR2: MDHEN and SYDVKM. The CDR3: CASSPPQGQGQTQYF. The CDR3 region has the DNA TGTGCCAGCAGTCCCCCTCAGGGTCAGGGACAGACCCAGTACTTC.

V is TRBV23-1 and J is TRBJ1-1; maybe TRBD1 (5 bases). TRBV23-1 falls under the ORF class, with uncertain function. V lost 0 bases to trimming and J lost 11 bases, with 22 bases between them. The CDR3 sequence is 16 residues long. The CDR3 DNA is TGCGCCAGCAGTCAATCAAGGGGAAGTCGTCGAGGCCAGGCTTTCTTT. Amino acid sequence: CASSQSRGSRRGQAFF.

The V and J genes are TRBV18 and TRBJ2-7; D call uncertain. V was pared by 3 bases and J by 5 bases, with 14 bases between. CDR1 and CDR2 (germline): KGHSH, LQKENI. The CDR3 spans 14 residues. CDR3 protein: CASSPAGPADEQYF. DNA of the CDR3: TGTGCCAGCTCACCGGCCGGCCCTGCGGACGAGCAGTACTTC.

The chain has TRBV5-4 and TRBJ1-1, with TRBD1 as a possible D gene (5 bases). This CDR3 has 16 residues. Germline V lookup: CDR1 SGHNT, CDR2 YYREEE (reference sequence). V was cut by 3 bases and J by 1 base, with 16 bases left in between. The CDR3 DNA sequence: TGTGCCAGCAGCTCCGATGGGGGGACTCAGAACACTGAAGCTTTCTTT. Protein sequence: CASSSDGGTQNTEAFF.

J is TRBJ2-7 and V is TRBV4-1, with TRBD1 matching 8 bases. The CDR3 covers 15 residues. Germline-derived CDR1 and CDR2 are MGHRA and YSYEKL. The J segment lost 1 base and the V segment lost 1 base, leaving 3 bases of the junction unmatched. The CDR3 is CASSQVHRGSYEQYF. The CDR3 nucleotides read TGCGCCAGCAGCCAAGTGCACAGGGGGTCCTACGAGCAGTACTTC.

This rearrangement joins TRBV4-1 to TRBJ1-5; TRBD1 might be the D (6 bases). Germline CDR1 reads MGHRA; CDR2 reads YSYEKL. The ends were cut back, 2 bases at V and 3 bases at J, with 14 bases in the middle. The CDR3 runs 16 residues. The CDR3 DNA reads TGCGCCAGCAGCCAAACCAGGGGCTCGGCCAATCAGCCCCAGCATTTT. Residues: CASSQTRGSANQPQHF.

The genes are TRBV6-6 and TRBJ1-1, with D possibly matching TRBD1 (5 bases). Germline CDR1 and CDR2: MNHNY and SVGAGI (reference sequence). The CDR3 consists of 13 residues. Trimming removed 8 bases at V and 4 bases at J, with 14 bases between. CDR3 region: CASVRTGGTEAFF. In DNA form, the CDR3 reads TGTGCCAGCGTCAGGACGGGGGGCACTGAAGCTTTCTTT.

CDR3 amino acids: CASNLGTSEAFF. In DNA, the CDR3 is TGTGCCAGCAACCTAGGAACCTCTGAAGCTTTCTTT. This chain joins TRBV2 and TRBJ1-1, with D unclear. This CDR3 spans 12 amino acids. Trimming removed 7 bases from V and 6 bases from J, with 12 bases in between. The germline V gene encodes CDR1 SNHLY and CDR2 FYNNEI.

The genes are TRBV6-5 and TRBJ2-7; D unresolved. Germline-derived CDR1 and CDR2 are MNHEY and SVGAGI. This CDR3 has 15 amino acids. The V and J ends lost 2 bases and 1 base respectively, with 12 bases between them. CDR3 sequence (DNA): TGTGCCAGCAGTTACATCGGCAGGCCGTCCTACGAGCAGTACTTC. It is translated as CASSYIGRPSYEQYF.

This chain uses TRBV5-4 with TRBJ2-7, with unresolved D. The germline V gene has CDR1 SGHNT and CDR2 YYREEE (reference sequence). V lost 1 base and J 9 bases, leaving 11 bases between the germline ends. The CDR3 covers 12 residues. The CDR3 DNA reads TGTGCCAGCAGCTTGTTAGGGTATGTGCAGTACTTC. Its protein product is CASSLLGYVQYF. The whole variable domain, filled in from reference TRBV5-4 and TRBJ2-7, reads ETGVTQSPTHLIKTRGQQVTLRCSSQSGHNTVSWYQQALGQGPQFIFQYYREEENGRGNFPPRFSGLQFPNYSSELNVNALELDDSALYLCASSLLGYVQYFGPGTRLTVT.

The chain has TRBV4-3 and TRBJ1-6; D is uncertain. The CDR3 covers 14 residues. Germline CDR1 LGHNA, CDR2 YSLEER. With 2 bases removed from V and 9 bases from J, the gap between germline ends came to 11 bases. The CDR3 loop is CASSQQAEGSPLHF. The CDR3 coding sequence is TGCGCCAGCAGCCAACAGGCGGAGGGTTCACCCCTCCACTTT.

This chain links TRBV11-2 with TRBJ1-5; tentative D call: TRBD1 (5 bases). The CDR3 loop spans 17 amino acids. CDR1 and CDR2 (germline): SGHAT, FQNNGV. V was cut by 7 bases and J by 4 bases, with 23 bases left in between. The chain's CDR3 is CASTLDGRAYPNQPQHF. The CDR3 DNA is TGTGCCAGCACCCTGGACGGCAGGGCTTATCCGAATCAGCCCCAGCATTTT.